These 12 T cell receptor beta chains originate from one sample sequenced in a study of a mutant IDH1 vaccine in newly diagnosed glioma. Produced via immunoSEQ multiplex PCR; TCRdb's table is partial and in-frame only. The sample yields fewer than 30,000 clones, around four fifths seen once. Regarding time point: week 35, safety follow-up. A 20-mer mutant IDH1 peptide at 300 ug was injected subcutaneously with topical imiquimod. For these TCRs, the target antigens are not known. Source: PBMCs, taken from a glioma patient whose treatment included an IDH1 peptide vaccine. The source is a man aged 25-45 years with glioma.

This rearrangement joins TRBV6-1 to TRBJ2-2; 10 positions agree with TRBD2. The germline V gene has CDR1 MNHNS and CDR2 SASEGT. CDR3 length equals 19 residues. Unmatched junction bases numbered 14, after V lost 4 bases and J lost 3 bases. CDR3 region: CASSASGGAYSVDTGELFF. The DNA for the CDR3 is TGTGCCAGCAGTGCGAGCGGGGGGGCCTATTCGGTGGACACCGGGGAGCTGTTTTTT.

This clone appeared a single time. The chain couples TRBV15 to TRBJ2-7; 13 bases are shared with TRBD2. V shed 6 bases and J 2 bases; nucleotides not matched to a gene: 4. This CDR3 is built from 15 residues. Germline CDR1 reads LNHNV; CDR2 reads YYDKDF (reference sequence). The CDR3 DNA is TGTGCCACCAGGACCACTAGCGGGGGGGCCTACGAGCAGTACTTC. Translating gives CATRTTSGGAYEQYF.

The chain joins TRBV7-6 to TRBJ2-3; TRBD2 matches 10 bases. Germline V gene sequence: CDR1 SGHVS, CDR2 FNYEAQ. The V and J ends lost 1 base and 3 bases, in that order; junction bases with no gene match: 13. There are 19 residues in the CDR3. CDR3 in DNA: TGTGCCAGCAGCTTAGGATCGGCTAGCGGGAGAGAGGGTACAGATACGCAGTATTTT. Protein: CASSLGSASGREGTDTQYF.

J is TRBJ1-1 and V is TRBV15; no definite D call. Trimming removed 2 bases at V and 3 bases at J, with 7 bases between. CDR1 LNHNV and CDR2 YYDKDF come from the germline V gene (reference sequence). This CDR3 is built from 13 residues. Written as DNA, the CDR3 is TGTGCCACCAGCAGAAAGCAGGACACTGAAGCTTTCTTT. Protein product: CATSRKQDTEAFF.

V and J are TRBV5-6 and TRBJ2-7, with 9 bases aligning to TRBD1. The CDR3 has 15 residues. V gave up 0 bases and J gave up 2 bases; unmatched junction bases: 3. CDR1 and CDR2 from the germline V gene are SGHDT and YYEEEE. This CDR3 is CASSLEQGAPYEQYF. CDR3 bases: TGTGCCAGCAGCTTGGAACAGGGGGCCCCCTACGAGCAGTACTTC.

The V call is TRBV19, the J call TRBJ2-7, with 9 bases identical to TRBD1. CDR1 is LNHDA, CDR2 SQIVND, per germline (reference sequence). The CDR3 is 15 residues long. Unmatched junction bases numbered 3, after V lost 1 base and J lost 2 bases. The CDR3 reads CASSIGQGGTYEQYF. The CDR3, as DNA: TGTGCCAGTAGTATAGGACAGGGGGGGACCTACGAGCAGTACTTC.

The rearrangement joins TRBV5-4 to TRBJ2-2; D is perhaps TRBD2 (6 bases). The CDR3 covers 17 residues. V was clipped by 0 bases and J by 2 bases, with 14 bases between them. Germline assignment: CDR1 SGHNT and CDR2 YYREEE (reference sequence). Here the CDR3 reads CASSLGRLADNTGELFF. CDR3 coding DNA: TGTGCCAGCAGCTTGGGTAGGTTAGCGGATAACACCGGGGAGCTGTTTTTT.

The V call is TRBV4-1, the J call TRBJ2-5; D gene uncertain. Trimming cost V 0 bases and J 5 bases, with 19 bases left between them. This CDR3 spans 17 amino acids. Germline CDR1 reads MGHRA; CDR2 reads YSYEKL. The CDR3 bases are TGCGCCAGCAGCCAAGATTCGAGCGTAGACACTCCGGAGACCCAGTACTTC. It is translated as CASSQDSSVDTPETQYF.

The gene calls are TRBV5-4 and TRBJ1-4; TRBD1 aligns across 8 bases. Per the germline V gene, CDR1 is SGHNT and CDR2 is YYREEE (reference sequence). The CDR3 is made up of 14 amino acids. V trimming: 3 bases; J trimming: 7 bases; junction bases outside the gene matches: 5. This chain's CDR3 is CASSSTGVGEKLFF. The CDR3 nucleotides are TGTGCCAGCAGCTCGACAGGGGTGGGTGAAAAACTGTTTTTT.

This rearrangement joins TRBV4-1 to TRBJ2-3; 12 bases fit TRBD2. V lost 2 bases, J lost 6 bases, and 6 bases stayed unmatched. The CDR3 runs 16 residues. Per germline, CDR1 MGHRA and CDR2 YSYEKL. CDR3 protein: CASSQLTSGRSDTQYF. In nucleotides, the CDR3 is TGCGCCAGCAGCCAACTTACTAGCGGGAGGTCTGATACGCAGTATTTT.

The chain has TRBV18 and TRBJ2-6; perhaps TRBD1 as D (6 bases). The germline V and J ends were trimmed by 5 bases and 8 bases, with 13 bases remaining between them. The CDR3 totals 14 residues. CDR1 KGHSH and CDR2 LQKENI come from the germline V gene. The CDR3 protein is CASSTATGTNVLTF. CDR3 in DNA: TGTGCCAGCTCAACGGCGACAGGAACCAACGTCCTGACTTTC.

V is TRBV5-1 and J is TRBJ2-3, with no clear D. Between the trimmed V and J ends, which lost 0 bases and 0 bases, there was a span of 11 bases. The CDR3 covers 16 residues. Germline assignment: CDR1 SGHRS and CDR2 YFSETQ. Here the CDR3 DNA reads TGCGCCAGCAGCTTGGTCGGCAACCCTAGCACAGATACGCAGTATTTT. Translated: CASSLVGNPSTDTQYF.